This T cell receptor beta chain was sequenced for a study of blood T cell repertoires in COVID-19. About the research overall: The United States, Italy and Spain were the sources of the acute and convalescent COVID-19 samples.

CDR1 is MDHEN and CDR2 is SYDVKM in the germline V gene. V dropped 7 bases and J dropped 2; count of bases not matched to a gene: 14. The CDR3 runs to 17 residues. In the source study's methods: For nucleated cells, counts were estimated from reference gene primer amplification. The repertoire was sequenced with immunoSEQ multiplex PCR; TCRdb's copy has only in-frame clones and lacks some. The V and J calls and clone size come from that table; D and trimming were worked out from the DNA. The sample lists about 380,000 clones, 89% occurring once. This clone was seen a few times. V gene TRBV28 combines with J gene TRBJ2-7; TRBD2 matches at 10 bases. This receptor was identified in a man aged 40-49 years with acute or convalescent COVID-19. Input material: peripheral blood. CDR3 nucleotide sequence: TGTGCCAGCACCTACGGGCTAGCGGGAGACGGGACCTACGAGCAGTACTTC. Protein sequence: CASTYGLAGDGTYEQYF.